This record concerns one T cell receptor beta chain sequence. Libraries were prepared by immunoSEQ multiplex PCR; TCRdb keeps only in-frame clonotypes and omits some of them. The sample lists some 300,000 clones, approximately 86% occurring once. The entry originates in a study of blood T cell repertoires in COVID-19. The wider study: Samples of COVID-19 (acute and convalescent) were obtained from the United States, Italy and Spain. T cells, B-cell-depleted T cells, or PBMCs provided the cDNA or gDNA that served as material.

The clonotype originates from a woman in her 70s with COVID-19, enrolled during active disease. Material: peripheral blood.

The CDR3 DNA sequence: TGTGCCTGGAGTCCCTCCCCCCAGCCCGTCGAGGGTGAAGCTTTCTTT. As protein: CAWSPSPQPVEGEAFF. The V and J genes are TRBV30 and TRBJ1-1; no definite D call. This CDR3 contains 16 residues. Per the germline V gene, CDR1 is GTSNPN and CDR2 is SVGIG (reference sequence). V was trimmed by 2 bases and J by 7 bases, leaving 23 bases between them. Together with reference TRBV30 and TRBJ1-1, the CDR3 gives the full variable domain: SQTIHQWPATLVQPVGSPLSLECTVEGTSNPNLYWYRQAAGRGLQLLFYSVGIGQISSEVPQNLSASRPQDRQFILSSKKLLLSDSGFYLCAWSPSPQPVEGEAFFGQGTRLTVV.